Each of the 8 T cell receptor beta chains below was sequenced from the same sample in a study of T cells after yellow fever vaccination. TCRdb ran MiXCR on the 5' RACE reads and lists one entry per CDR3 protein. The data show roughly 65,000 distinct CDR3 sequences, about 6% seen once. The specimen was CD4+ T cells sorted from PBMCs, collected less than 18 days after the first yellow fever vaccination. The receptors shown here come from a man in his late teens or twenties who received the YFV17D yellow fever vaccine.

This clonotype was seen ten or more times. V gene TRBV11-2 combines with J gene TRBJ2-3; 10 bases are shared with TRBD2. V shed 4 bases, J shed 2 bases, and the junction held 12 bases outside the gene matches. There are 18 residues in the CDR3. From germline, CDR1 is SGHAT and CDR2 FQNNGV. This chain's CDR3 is CASSSRASGGRLTDTQYF. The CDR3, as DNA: TGTGCCAGCAGCTCTCGGGCTAGCGGGGGCCGCCTCACAGATACGCAGTATTTT.

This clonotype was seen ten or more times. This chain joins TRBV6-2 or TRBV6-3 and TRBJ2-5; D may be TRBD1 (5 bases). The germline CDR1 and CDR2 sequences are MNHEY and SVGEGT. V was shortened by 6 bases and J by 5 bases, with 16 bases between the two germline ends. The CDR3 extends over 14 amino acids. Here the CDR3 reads CASRQVSSRETQYF. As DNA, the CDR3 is TGTGCCAGCAGACAGGTATCAAGTCGGGAGACCCAGTACTTC.

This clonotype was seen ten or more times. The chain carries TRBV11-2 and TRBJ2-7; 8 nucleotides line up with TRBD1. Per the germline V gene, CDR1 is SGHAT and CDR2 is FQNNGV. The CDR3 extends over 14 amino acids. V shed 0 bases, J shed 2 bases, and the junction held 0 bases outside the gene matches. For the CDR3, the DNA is TGTGCCAGCAGCTTAGACAGGGGGCCCTACGAGCAGTACTTC. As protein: CASSLDRGPYEQYF.

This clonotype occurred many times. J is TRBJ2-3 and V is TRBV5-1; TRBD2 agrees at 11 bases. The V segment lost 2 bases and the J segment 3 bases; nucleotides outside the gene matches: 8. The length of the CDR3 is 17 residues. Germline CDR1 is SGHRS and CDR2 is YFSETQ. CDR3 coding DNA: TGCGCCAGCAGCTTCTTAGCGGGGGGGCCGGGAACAGATACGCAGTATTTT. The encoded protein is CASSFLAGGPGTDTQYF.

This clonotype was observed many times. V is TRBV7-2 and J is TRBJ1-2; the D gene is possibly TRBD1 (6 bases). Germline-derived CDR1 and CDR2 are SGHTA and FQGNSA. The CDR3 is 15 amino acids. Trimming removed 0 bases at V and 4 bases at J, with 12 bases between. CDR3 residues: CASSLARGRGYGYTF. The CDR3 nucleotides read TGTGCCAGCAGCTTAGCGCGGGGCAGGGGCTATGGCTACACCTTC.

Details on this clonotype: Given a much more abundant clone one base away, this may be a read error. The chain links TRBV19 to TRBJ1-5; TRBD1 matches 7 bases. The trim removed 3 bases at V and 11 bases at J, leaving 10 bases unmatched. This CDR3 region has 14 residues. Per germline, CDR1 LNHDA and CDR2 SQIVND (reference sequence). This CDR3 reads CASSMVQGPGTQHF. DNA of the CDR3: TGTGCCAGTAGTATGGTACAGGGGCCGGGGACCCAGCATTTT.

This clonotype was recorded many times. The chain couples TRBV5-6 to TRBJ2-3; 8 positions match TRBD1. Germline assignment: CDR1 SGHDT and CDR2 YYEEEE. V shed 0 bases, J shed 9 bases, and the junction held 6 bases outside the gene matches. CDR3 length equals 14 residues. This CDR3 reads CASSLDQGARTQYF. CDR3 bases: TGTGCCAGCAGCTTGGATCAGGGGGCGAGGACGCAGTATTTT.

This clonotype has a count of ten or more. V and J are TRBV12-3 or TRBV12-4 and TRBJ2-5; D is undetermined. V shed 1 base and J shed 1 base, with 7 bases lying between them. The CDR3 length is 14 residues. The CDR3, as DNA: TGTGCCAGCAGTTTAGTGGGCAGCCAAGAGACCCAGTACTTC. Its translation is CASSLVGSQETQYF.